This T cell receptor beta chain derives from a study of blood T cells in healthy people across ages. V dropped 5 bases and J dropped 12 bases, with 17 bases sitting between them. The germline V gene encodes CDR1 MNHEY and CDR2 SMNVEV (reference sequence). The CDR3 is 12 residues long. It was with a sample-barcoded 5' primer and a J-beta primer mix that a second PCR of roughly 7 to 11 cycles was run. One entry per CDR3 protein, called by TCRdb with MiXCR from the 5' RACE reads. In the table there are some 920,000 distinct CDR3 sequences, just over 50% of which are singletons. This clonotype has a count of ten or more.

The sequenced sample was blood. The clonotype comes from a woman in her fifties or sixties in good health. The rearrangement joins TRBV27 to TRBJ2-7; D gene ambiguous. CDR3: CASSLSDSPGYF. In nucleotides, the CDR3 is TGTGCCAGCAGTCTCTCGGATTCACCGGGGTACTTC.